Listed below are T cell receptor beta chains from one sample, sequenced in a study of T cells after yellow fever vaccination. TCRdb reprocessed the 5' RACE reads with MiXCR, giving one entry per CDR3 protein. Among around 610,000 distinct CDR3 sequences listed, roughly 13% were seen once. The source was PBMCs, collected on the day of the yellow fever booster vaccination. The receptors derive from a man aged 25 to 40 who received the YFV17D yellow fever vaccine. CDR3s include the opening cysteine and the closing phenylalanine or tryptophan. A D gene is named only where the DNA matches it firmly.

d_call v_call cdr3_aa
. TRBV10-3 CAISAGQARSGANVLTF
. TRBV15 CATSRENGEQFF
TRBD1 TRBV10-3 CAISGGGHVPEQYF
TRBD1 TRBV2 CASKADRAAYEQYF
. TRBV7-2 CASSLSPSKNIQYF
TRBD2 TRBV10-3 CAATSGSFQETQYF
. TRBV29-1 CSVLEYNEQFF
TRBD1 TRBV4-3 CASSQEDRVSPLHF
. TRBV3-1 CASSQGQALHF
TRBD1 TRBV6-5 CASSFRDRGPYEQYF
. TRBV20-1 CSAIRTQVGKNEQFF
. TRBV6-1 CASIGWTTGELFF
. TRBV30 CAWRTGTGNTIYF
TRBD2 TRBV6-1 CASSAGTSGKFPYNEQFF
TRBD1 TRBV27 CASSFSGGAQSGTQYF
TRBD1 TRBV5-1 CASSLMGTGVTGELFF
. TRBV4-3 CASSQGASGRNTEAFF
TRBD1 TRBV10-3 CAIRDRGSSYEQYF
. TRBV20-1 CSARVEETQYF
. TRBV5-1 CASSFIQGYEQYF
. TRBV28 CASSFLMDQNYGYTF
. TRBV5-1 CASSPLSPGELFF